This T cell receptor (beta chain) was captured by sequencing in a study of cytomegalovirus exposure and HLA in healthy donors. General study points: Rarity marked most TCR sequences, yet some public TCRs occurred in many donors. TCR beta chains associated with HLA were, in a later analysis, more clonally expanded than equally common others.

It was with 60 Vbeta and 13 Jbeta primers that the PCR ran. Measured with immunoSEQ multiplex PCR; TCRdb has only the in-frame clones, and not every one. This table holds about 140,000 clones, 73% found once. Nominal health characterized the donors when sampled, though unrecorded immune exposures were likely. A few counts support this clone. Its cognate antigen is unknown. J gave up 5 bases and V 9 bases, and 7 bases lay outside the gene matches. The CDR3 consists of 13 residues. The germline V gene encodes CDR1 SNHLY and CDR2 FYNNEI. This TCR came from a human donor in good health. The sequencing input was PBMCs. The J gene is TRBJ2-5, the V gene TRBV2, with TRBD1 identical over 9 bases. The CDR3 nucleotides are TGTGCCAGAAGCGCCACAGGGGGCGAGACCCAGTACTTC. This translates into CARSATGGETQYF.